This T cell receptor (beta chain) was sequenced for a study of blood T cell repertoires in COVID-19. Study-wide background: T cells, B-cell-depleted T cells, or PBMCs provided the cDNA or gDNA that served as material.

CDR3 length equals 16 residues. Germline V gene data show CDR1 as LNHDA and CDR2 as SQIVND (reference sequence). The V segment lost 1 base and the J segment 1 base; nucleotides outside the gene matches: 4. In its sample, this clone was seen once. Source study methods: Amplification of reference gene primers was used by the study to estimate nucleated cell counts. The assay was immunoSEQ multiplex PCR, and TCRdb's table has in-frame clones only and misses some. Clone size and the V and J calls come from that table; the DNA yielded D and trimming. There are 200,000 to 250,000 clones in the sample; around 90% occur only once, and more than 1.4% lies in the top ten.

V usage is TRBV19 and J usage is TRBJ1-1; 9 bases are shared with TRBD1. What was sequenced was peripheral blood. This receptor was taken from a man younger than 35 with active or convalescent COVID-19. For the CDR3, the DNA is TGTGCCAGTAGTATAGCGCGGGGACAGGGGAACACTGAAGCTTTCTTT. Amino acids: CASSIARGQGNTEAFF.